Listed below are T cell receptor beta chains from one sample, sequenced in a study of blood T cell repertoires in COVID-19. Clones were read by immunoSEQ multiplex PCR, and TCRdb kept only the in-frame ones, dropping some. The table includes around 310,000 clones, about 90% detected once. Input material: peripheral blood. The origin of the receptors is a woman between 35 and 50 years old with COVID-19, enrolled during active disease. Each CDR3 is given with its conserved first and last residue.

cdr3_length	v_call	j_call	cdr3_aa
14	TRBV6-4	TRBJ2-7	CASSPRAGEGEQYF
14	TRBV15	TRBJ2-3	CATSRSQVVDTQYF
16	TRBV5-6	TRBJ1-6	CASSPTLEGGNSPLHF
17	TRBV6-1	TRBJ1-6	CASSELLTGHLNSPLHF
16	TRBV29-1	TRBJ1-1	CSVEDLAGWMNTEAFF
13	TRBV28	TRBJ1-2	CASSLGFSYGYTF
15	TRBV4-1	TRBJ2-7	CASSAAGQGAGEQYF
12	TRBV5-6	TRBJ1-2	CASSFLISGYTF
13	TRBV12-3/TRBV12-4	TRBJ1-2	CASSITGDYGYTF
17	TRBV11-3	TRBJ2-3	CASSLGMTGVGTDTQYF
16	TRBV6-6	TRBJ1-3	CASSYSPIGTGNTIYF
16	TRBV15	TRBJ1-5	CATSRDITGYNQPQHF
15	TRBV23-1	TRBJ1-2	CASSQSGRASYGYTF
14	TRBV25-1	TRBJ1-2	CASRAGGQGYGYTF
15	TRBV11-3	TRBJ1-1	CASSPGGTGKTEAFF
11	TRBV29-1	TRBJ1-2	CSVMGGYGYTF
12	TRBV7-9	TRBJ2-7	CATGRDSYEQYF
14	TRBV27	TRBJ2-7	CASSLNRASYEQYF
16	TRBV28	TRBJ1-4	CASSFPGRGGSEKLFF
12	TRBV5-1	TRBJ1-1	CASRAGSTEAFF
14	TRBV2	TRBJ1-1	CASSDRQGNTEAFF
13	TRBV29-1	TRBJ2-3	CSVELRNTDTQYF
13	TRBV2	TRBJ1-4	CAGVQGRGEKLFF
17	TRBV4-3	TRBJ1-3	CASSQGSRDYSGNTIYF
15	TRBV7-3	TRBJ2-1	CASSLIRRQGVEQFF
12	TRBV12-3/TRBV12-4	TRBJ2-7	CASRLGSVEQYF
14	TRBV28	TRBJ1-1	CASSSGQGNTEAFF